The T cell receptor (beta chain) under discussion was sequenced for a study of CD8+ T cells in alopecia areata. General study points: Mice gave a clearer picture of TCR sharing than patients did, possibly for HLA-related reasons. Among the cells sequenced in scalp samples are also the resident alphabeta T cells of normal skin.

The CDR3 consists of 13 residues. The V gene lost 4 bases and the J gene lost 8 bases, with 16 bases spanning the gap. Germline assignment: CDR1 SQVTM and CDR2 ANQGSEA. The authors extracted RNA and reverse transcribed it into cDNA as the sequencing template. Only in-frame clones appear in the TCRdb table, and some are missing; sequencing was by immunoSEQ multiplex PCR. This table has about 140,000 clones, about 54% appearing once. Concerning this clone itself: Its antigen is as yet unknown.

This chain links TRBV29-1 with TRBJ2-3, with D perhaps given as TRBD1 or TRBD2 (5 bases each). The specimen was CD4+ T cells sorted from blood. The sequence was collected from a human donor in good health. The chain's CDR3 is CSVGGHGGGTQYF. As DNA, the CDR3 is TGCAGCGTTGGGGGCCATGGTGGGGGTACGCAGTATTTT.